What follows is one TCR beta chain and its context. Antigen specificity is unknown. Other DNA sequences in the sample encode the same CDR3. The sample originates from a study of T cell responses to AZD1222 COVID-19 vaccine. CDR3 length equals 11 residues. The ends were cut back, 2 bases at V and 2 bases at J, with 0 bases in the middle. Sequenced by immunoSEQ multiplex PCR; TCRdb stores in-frame clones only, minus some. This table has 90,000 to 150,000 clones, roughly 90% appearing once. Study results and caveats: Close to half of all spike-specific TCRs reportedly target regions of the variants that are unmutated. White British people made up most donors, females outnumbered males, and clonal diversity was possibly underestimated.

Sequenced here: peripheral blood, sampled on day 0 of AZD1222 vaccination. This clonotype originated in an adult in good health. This sequence joins TRBV12-3 or TRBV12-4 and TRBJ2-5; D call uncertain. The DNA of the CDR3 is TGTGCCAGCAGTTTACAAGAGACCCAGTACTTC. Translation: CASSLQETQYF.